Included here is one T cell receptor beta chain sequence, with context. Its specificity is not known. The CDR3 runs to 16 residues. V was trimmed by 1 base and J by 7 bases, leaving 14 bases between them. CDR1 and CDR2 (germline): LGHNA, YSLEER. The data stem from a study of blood T cells in healthy people across ages. Broader study findings: Relative to aged donors, long-lived donors carried more naive CD4+ cells and displayed higher diversity.

For the second PCR, which ran for about 6 to 11 cycles, a sample-barcoded 5' primer and a J-beta primer mix were used. MiXCR, run by TCRdb on the 5' RACE reads, gives a single entry per CDR3 protein. This table holds about 1,400,000 distinct CDR3 sequences, approximately 60% found once. What was sequenced was blood. The J gene is TRBJ1-6, the V gene TRBV4-3, with D unresolved. This TCR came from a man aged 18 to 29 in good health. The CDR3 loop is CASSQGSSPKNSPLHF. The CDR3 region has the DNA TGCGCCAGCAGCCAAGGTTCGTCACCTAAAAATTCACCCCTCCACTTT.